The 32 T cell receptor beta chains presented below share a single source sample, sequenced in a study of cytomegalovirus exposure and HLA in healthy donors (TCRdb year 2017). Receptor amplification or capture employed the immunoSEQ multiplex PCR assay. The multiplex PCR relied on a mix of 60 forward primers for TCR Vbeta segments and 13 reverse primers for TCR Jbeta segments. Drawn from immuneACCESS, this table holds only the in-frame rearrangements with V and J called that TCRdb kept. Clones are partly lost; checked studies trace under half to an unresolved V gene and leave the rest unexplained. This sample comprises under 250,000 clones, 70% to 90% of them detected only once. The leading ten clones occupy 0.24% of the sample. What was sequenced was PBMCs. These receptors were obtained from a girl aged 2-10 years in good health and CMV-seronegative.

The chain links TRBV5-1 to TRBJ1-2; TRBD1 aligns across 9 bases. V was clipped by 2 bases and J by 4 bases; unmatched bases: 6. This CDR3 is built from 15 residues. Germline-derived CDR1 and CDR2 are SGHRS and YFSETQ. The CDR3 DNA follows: TGCGCCAGCAGCTTAAGCGGGGACAGGGCCTATGGCTACACCTTC. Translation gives CASSLSGDRAYGYTF.

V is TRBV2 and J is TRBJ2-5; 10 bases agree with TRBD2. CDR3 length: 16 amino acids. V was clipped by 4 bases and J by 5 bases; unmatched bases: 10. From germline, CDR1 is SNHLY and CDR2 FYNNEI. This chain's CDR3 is CASSVESGRARETQYF. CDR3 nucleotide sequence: TGTGCCAGCAGTGTTGAGAGCGGGAGGGCTCGGGAGACCCAGTACTTC. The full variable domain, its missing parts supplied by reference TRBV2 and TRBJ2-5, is EPEVTQTPSHQVTQMGQEVILRCVPISNHLYFYWYRQILGQKVEFLVSFYNNEISEKSEIFDDQFSVERPDGSNFTLKIRSTKLEDSAMYFCASSVESGRARETQYFGPGTRLLVL.

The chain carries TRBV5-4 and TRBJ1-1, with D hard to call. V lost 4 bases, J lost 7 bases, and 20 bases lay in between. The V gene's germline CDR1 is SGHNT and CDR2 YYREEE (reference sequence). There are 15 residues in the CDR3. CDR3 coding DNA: TGTGCCAGCAGCCGGGCGACTACAAGAGGGTTTGAAGCTTTCTTT. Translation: CASSRATTRGFEAFF.

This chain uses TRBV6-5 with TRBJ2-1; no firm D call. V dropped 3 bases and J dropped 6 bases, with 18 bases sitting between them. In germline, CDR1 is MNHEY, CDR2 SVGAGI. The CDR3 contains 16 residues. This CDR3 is CASSYSTARLSNEQFF. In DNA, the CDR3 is TGTGCCAGCAGTTATTCAACGGCTAGACTCTCCAATGAGCAGTTCTTC.

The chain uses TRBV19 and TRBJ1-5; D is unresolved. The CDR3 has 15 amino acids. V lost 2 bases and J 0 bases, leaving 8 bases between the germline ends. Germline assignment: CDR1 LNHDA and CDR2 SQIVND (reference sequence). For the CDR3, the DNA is TGTGCCAGTAGTATACGGGGATATAGCAATCAGCCCCAGCATTTT. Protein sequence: CASSIRGYSNQPQHF.

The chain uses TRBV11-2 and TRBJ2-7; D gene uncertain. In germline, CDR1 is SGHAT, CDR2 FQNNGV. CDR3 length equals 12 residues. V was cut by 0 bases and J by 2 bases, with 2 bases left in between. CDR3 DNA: TGTGCCAGCAGCTTAGACACCTACGAGCAGTACTTC. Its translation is CASSLDTYEQYF.

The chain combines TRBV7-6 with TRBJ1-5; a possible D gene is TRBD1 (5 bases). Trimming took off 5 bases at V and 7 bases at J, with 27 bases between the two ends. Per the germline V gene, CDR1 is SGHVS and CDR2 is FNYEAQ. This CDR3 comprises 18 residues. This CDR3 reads CASSPRKGQGPSGQPQHF. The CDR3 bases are TGTGCCAGCAGCCCGAGAAAAGGCCAGGGTCCCAGCGGGCAGCCCCAGCATTTT.

CDR3 DNA: TGTGCCTGGGCCTACAGGGTAGGTGAAAAACTGTTTTTT. Translated: CAWAYRVGEKLFF. J is TRBJ1-4 and V is TRBV30; possibly TRBD1 for D (6 bases). The germline CDR1 and CDR2 sequences are GTSNPN and SVGIG (reference sequence). CDR3 length equals 13 residues. The V end lost 5 bases, the J end lost 7 bases, and 14 bases lay between the germline ends.

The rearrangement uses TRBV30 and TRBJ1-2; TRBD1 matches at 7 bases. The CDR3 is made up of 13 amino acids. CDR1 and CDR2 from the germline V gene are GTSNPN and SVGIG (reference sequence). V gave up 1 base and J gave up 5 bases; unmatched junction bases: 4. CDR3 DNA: TGTGCCTGGAGTGGGAGGGGGCTATATGGCTACACCTTC. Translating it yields CAWSGRGLYGYTF. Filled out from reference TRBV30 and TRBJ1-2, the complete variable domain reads SQTIHQWPATLVQPVGSPLSLECTVEGTSNPNLYWYRQAAGRGLQLLFYSVGIGQISSEVPQNLSASRPQDRQFILSSKKLLLSDSGFYLCAWSGRGLYGYTFGSGTRLTVV.

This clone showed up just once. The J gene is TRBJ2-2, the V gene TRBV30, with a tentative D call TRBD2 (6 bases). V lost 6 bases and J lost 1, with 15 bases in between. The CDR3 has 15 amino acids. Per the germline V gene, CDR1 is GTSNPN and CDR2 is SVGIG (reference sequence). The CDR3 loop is CACPRRGKNTGELFF. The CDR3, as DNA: TGTGCCTGTCCGAGGAGGGGTAAGAACACCGGGGAGCTGTTTTTT.

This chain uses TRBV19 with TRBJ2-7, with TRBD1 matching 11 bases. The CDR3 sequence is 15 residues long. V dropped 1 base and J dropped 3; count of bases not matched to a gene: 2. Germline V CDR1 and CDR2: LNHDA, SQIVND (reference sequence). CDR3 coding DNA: TGTGCCAGTAGTATAGGAGGGACAGGGGGCTACGAGCAGTACTTC. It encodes CASSIGGTGGYEQYF.

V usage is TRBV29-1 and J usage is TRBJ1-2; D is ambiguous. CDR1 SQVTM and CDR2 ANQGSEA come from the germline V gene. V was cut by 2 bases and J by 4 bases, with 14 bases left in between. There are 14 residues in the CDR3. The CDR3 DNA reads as TGCAGCGTTGAAAGGGCAGGACGGGGCTATGGCTACACCTTC. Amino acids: CSVERAGRGYGYTF.

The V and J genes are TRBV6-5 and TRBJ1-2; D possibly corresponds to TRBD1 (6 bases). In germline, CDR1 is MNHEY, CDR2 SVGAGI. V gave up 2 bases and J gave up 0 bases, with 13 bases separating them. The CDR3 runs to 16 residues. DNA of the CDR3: TGTGCCAGCAGTTACAGAATGACAGGCACTAACTATGGCTACACCTTC. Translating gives CASSYRMTGTNYGYTF.

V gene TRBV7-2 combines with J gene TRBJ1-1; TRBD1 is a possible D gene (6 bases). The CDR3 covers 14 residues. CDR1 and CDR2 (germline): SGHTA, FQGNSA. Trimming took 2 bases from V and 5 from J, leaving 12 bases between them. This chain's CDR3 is CASSLLDSWTEAFF. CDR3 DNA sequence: TGTGCCAGCAGCTTACTGGACAGCTGGACTGAAGCTTTCTTT.

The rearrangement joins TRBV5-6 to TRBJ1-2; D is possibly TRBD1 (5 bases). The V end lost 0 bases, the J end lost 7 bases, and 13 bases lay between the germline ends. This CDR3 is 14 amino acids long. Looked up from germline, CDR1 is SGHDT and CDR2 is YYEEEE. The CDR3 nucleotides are TGTGCCAGCAGCTTGGATAAGGGGATTGCTGGCTACACCTTC. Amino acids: CASSLDKGIAGYTF.

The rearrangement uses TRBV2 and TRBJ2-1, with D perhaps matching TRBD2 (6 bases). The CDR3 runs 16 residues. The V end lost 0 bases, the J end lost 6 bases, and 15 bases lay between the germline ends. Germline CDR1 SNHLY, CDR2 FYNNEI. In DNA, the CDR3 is TGTGCCAGCAGTGAAGCGGGACCGTGGGGGGTCAATGAGCAGTTCTTC. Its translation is CASSEAGPWGVNEQFF.

The chain's CDR3 is CASSDPPAGGYNEQFF. As DNA, the CDR3 is TGTGCCAGCAGTGACCCCCCAGCGGGAGGGTACAATGAGCAGTTCTTC. V usage is TRBV6-4 and J usage is TRBJ2-1; 10 nucleotides line up with TRBD2. The CDR3 runs 16 residues. Germline lookup yields CDR1 MRHNA and CDR2 SNTAGT. V was pared by 2 bases and J by 4 bases, with 5 bases of the junction left unmatched.

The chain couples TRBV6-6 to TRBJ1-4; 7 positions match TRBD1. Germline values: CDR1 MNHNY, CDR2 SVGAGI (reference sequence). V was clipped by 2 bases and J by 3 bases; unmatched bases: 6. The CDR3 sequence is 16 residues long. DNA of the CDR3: TGTGCCAGCAGTTACCGACAGGGAAGGGCTAATGAAAAACTGTTTTTT. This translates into CASSYRQGRANEKLFF.

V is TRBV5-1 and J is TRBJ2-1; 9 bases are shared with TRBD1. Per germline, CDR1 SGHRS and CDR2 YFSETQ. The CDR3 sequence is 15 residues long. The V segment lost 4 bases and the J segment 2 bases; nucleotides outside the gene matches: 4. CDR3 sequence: CASSTGTGPYNEQFF. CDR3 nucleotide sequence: TGCGCCAGCAGCACCGGGACAGGGCCCTACAATGAGCAGTTCTTC.

Written as DNA, the CDR3 is TGTGCCAGCAGCTTAGCATACTCCTACGAGCAGTACTTC. Its protein product is CASSLAYSYEQYF. The chain carries TRBV7-9 and TRBJ2-7, with no clear D. The V end lost 0 bases, the J end lost 0 bases, and 3 bases lay between the germline ends. Germline CDR1 SEHNR, CDR2 FQNEAQ (reference sequence). This CDR3 comprises 13 residues.

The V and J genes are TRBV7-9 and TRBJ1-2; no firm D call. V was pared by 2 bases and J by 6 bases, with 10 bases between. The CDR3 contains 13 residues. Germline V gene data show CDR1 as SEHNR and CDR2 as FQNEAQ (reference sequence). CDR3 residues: CASSLSPLDGYTF. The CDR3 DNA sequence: TGTGCCAGCAGCTTAAGCCCTCTAGATGGCTACACCTTC.

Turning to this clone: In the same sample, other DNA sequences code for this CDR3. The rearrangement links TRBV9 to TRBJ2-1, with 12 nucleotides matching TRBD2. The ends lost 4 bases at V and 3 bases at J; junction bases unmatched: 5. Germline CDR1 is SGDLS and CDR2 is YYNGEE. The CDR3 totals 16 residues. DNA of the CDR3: TGTGCCAGCAGCCCAAGACTAGCGGGGGACTACAATGAGCAGTTCTTC. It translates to CASSPRLAGDYNEQFF.

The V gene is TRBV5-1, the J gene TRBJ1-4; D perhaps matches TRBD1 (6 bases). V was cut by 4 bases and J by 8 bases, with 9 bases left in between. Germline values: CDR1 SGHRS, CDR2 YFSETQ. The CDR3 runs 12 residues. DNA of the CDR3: TGCGCCAGCAGCCGGGACACCGAAAAACTGTTTTTT. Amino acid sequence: CASSRDTEKLFF.

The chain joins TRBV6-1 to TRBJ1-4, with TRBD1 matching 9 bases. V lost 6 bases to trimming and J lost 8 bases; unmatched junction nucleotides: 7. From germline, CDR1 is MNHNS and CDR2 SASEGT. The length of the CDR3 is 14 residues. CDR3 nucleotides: TGTGCCAGCAGAGCTAGAGGACAGGGGGAAAAACTGTTTTTT. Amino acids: CASRARGQGEKLFF.

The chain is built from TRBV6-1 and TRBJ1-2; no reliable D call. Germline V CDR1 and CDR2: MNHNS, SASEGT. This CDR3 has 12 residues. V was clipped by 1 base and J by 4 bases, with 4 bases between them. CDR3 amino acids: CASSEGLYGYTF. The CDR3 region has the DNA TGTGCCAGCAGTGAAGGGCTCTATGGCTACACCTTC.

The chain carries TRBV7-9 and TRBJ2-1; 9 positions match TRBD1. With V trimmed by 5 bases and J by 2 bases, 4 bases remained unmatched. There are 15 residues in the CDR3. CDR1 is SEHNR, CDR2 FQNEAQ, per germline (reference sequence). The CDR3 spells CASSPRQGAYNEQFF. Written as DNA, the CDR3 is TGTGCCAGCAGCCCGAGACAGGGGGCCTACAATGAGCAGTTCTTC.

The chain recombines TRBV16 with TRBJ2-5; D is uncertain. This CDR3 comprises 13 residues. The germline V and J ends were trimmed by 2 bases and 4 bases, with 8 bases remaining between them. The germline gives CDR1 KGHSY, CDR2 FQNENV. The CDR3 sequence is CASSQGGLETQYF. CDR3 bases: TGTGCCAGCAGCCAAGGTGGCCTAGAGACCCAGTACTTC.

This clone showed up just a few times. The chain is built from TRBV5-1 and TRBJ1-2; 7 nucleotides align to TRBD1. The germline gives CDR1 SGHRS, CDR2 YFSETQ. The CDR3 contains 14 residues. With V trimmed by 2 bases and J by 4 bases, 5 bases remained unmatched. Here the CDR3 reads CASSFDRVAYGYTF. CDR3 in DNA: TGCGCCAGCAGCTTCGACAGGGTTGCCTATGGCTACACCTTC.

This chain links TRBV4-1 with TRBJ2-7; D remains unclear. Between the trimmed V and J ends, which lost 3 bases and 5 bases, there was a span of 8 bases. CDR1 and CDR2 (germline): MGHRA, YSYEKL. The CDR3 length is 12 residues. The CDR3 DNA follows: TGCGCCAGCAGCCACCAGACTGACGAGCAGTACTTC. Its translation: CASSHQTDEQYF.

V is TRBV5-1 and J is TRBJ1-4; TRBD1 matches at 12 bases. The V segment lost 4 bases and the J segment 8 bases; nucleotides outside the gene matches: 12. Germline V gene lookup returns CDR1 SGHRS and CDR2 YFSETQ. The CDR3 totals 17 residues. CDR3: CASSVDRDRGLGEKLFF. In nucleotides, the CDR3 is TGCGCCAGCAGCGTTGACCGGGACAGGGGGCTAGGGGAAAAACTGTTTTTT.

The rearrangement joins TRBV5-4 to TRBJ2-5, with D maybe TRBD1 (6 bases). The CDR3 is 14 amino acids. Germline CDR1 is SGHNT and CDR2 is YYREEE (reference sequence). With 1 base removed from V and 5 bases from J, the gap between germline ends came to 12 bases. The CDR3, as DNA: TGTGCCAGCAGCTTGCGAGGGGGAAGGGAGACCCAGTACTTC. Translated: CASSLRGGRETQYF.

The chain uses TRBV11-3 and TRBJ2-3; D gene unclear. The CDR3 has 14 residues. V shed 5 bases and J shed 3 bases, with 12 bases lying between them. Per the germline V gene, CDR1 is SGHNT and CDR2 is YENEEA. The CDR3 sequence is CASSLSGPTDTQYF. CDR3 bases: TGTGCCAGCAGCCTGTCGGGTCCTACAGATACGCAGTATTTT.